This T cell receptor (beta chain) was identified in a study of response to subunit inactivated influenza vaccine (dated by TCRdb to between 2018 and 2020). With regard to the full study: Deep quantitative profiling of the T cell receptor repertoire was used in the study to follow responses to a trivalent subunit inactivated influenza vaccine. General study outcomes and caveats: The authors suggested that each seasonal influenza vaccination may recruit only a limited number of new T cells.

This clonotype has a handful of counts. The antigen this receptor binds is unknown. No base quality information exists; no much larger clone differs at one position. The library came from RT-PCR. The run used an Illumina HiSeq 2500. The public reads were quality trimmed at Q25 with fastp and then assembled into clones with MiXCR by TCRdb, keeping productive beta chains. Merged by CDR3 protein, the rows form single entries marked with the most common genes and DNA. For this sample the table gives about 310,000 distinct CDR3 sequences, of which about 20% were detected only once. Of the sample, around a tenth is held by the ten largest clones. Relative to germline, V is 4 bases shorter and J is 0 bases shorter, with 16 bases between their ends. Taken from cysteine to phenylalanine, the CDR3 has 16 residues. Only the CDR3 region is kept as DNA, spanning 48 bases read in frame from base 1. The germline V gene yields SGHDT for CDR1 and YYEEEE for CDR2.

This sequence originates from a man aged 50 to 69 who received an inactivated influenza vaccine. Donor details come from another sample of the same person, matched by shared clones. The specimen was PBMCs from blood, collected around 22 months after vaccination. Recombination linked TRBV5-6 to TRBJ1-1; TRBD1 could be the D gene, as 5 bases match. The CDR3 amino acid sequence is: CASSMGRLGMNTEAFF. The bases are TGTGCCAGCAGCATGGGACGGCTGGGCATGAACACTGAAGCTTTCTTT. The full variable domain, with segments outside the CDR3 supplied by the reference TRBV5-6 and TRBJ1-1 proteins, appears as DAGVTQSPTHLIKTRGQQVTLRCSPKSGHDTVSWYQQALGQGPQFIFQYYEEEERQRGNFPDRFSGHQFPNYSSELNVNALLLGDSALYLCASSMGRLGMNTEAFFGQGTRLTVV.